A selection of T cell receptor beta chains follows, all from one sample in a study of siplizumab effects on memory and regulatory T cells. Generated by immunoSEQ multiplex PCR, the TCRdb table keeps only in-frame clones and is missing some. The table includes about 110,000 clones, roughly 92% detected once. Sequencing was performed on CD4+ T cells sorted from blood. The receptors shown here come from a human donor in good health. Both conserved end residues are part of each CDR3. A D gene is named only where the DNA matches it firmly. Clone size is not always given. Where it is, it says once, few, many or a class for expanded clones.

>TRBV19|TRBJ2-7|TRBD2|-|21
TGTGCCAGTAGTATATGGCCTCTCAGACTAGCGGGAGGGGACTGCCTACTCGAGCAGTACTTC
CASSIWPLRLAGGDCLLEQYF
>TRBV2|TRBJ1-5|-|-|11
TGTGCCAGCGGTGCGAATCAGCCCCAGCATTTT
CASGANQPQHF
>TRBV7-9|TRBJ2-4|TRBD1|-|17
TGTGCCAGCAGCTTACTACAGGGGGCCCCCGCCAAAAACATTCAGTACTTC
CASSLLQGAPAKNIQYF
>TRBV5-4|TRBJ1-2|-|-|14
TGTGCCAGCAGCTTGGCCGGGAGGGTTTATGGCTACACCTTC
CASSLAGRVYGYTF
>TRBV6-5|TRBJ2-7|TRBD1|-|14
TGTGCCAGCAGTTACCAACCAGGGGGATACGAGCAGTACTTC
CASSYQPGGYEQYF
>TRBV7-3|TRBJ2-1|-|-|14
TGTGCCAGCAGCCCCGTCGGATACGCTAATGAGCAGTTCTTC
CASSPVGYANEQFF
>TRBV28|TRBJ1-5|-|-|12
TGTGCCAGCAGTCTGGTCCCTGAGCCCCAGCATTTT
CASSLVPEPQHF
>TRBV18|TRBJ2-7|TRBD2|few|15
TGTGCCAGCTCACCTGGGACTAGCCTCTCCTACGAGCAGTACTTC
CASSPGTSLSYEQYF
>TRBV10-3|TRBJ1-2|-|once|14
TGTGCCACCGCTGAGGGGCGGACCAACTATGGCTACACCTTC
CATAEGRTNYGYTF
>TRBV10-3|TRBJ1-6|-|-|12
TGTGCCATCAGTGAGGACCCTTCACCCCTCCACTTT
CAISEDPSPLHF
>TRBV4-1|TRBJ1-2|-|-|16
TGCGCCAGCAGCCAAGCGTGGACAGCCACTAACTATGGCTACACCTTC
CASSQAWTATNYGYTF